Below, 2 T cell receptor beta chains from the same sample are listed, as sequenced in a study of blood T cell repertoires in COVID-19. Data came from immunoSEQ multiplex PCR; TCRdb stores just in-frame clones and leaves some out. This sample has approximately 240,000 clones, with roughly 82% found just once. What was sequenced was peripheral blood. These receptors all come from a woman aged 80 or older with active or convalescent COVID-19.

The rearrangement links TRBV19 to TRBJ1-2, with TRBD1 as a possible D gene (6 bases). V was cut by 4 bases and J by 8 bases, with 14 bases left in between. Germline V gene lookup returns CDR1 LNHDA and CDR2 SQIVND (reference sequence). CDR3 length equals 13 residues. The CDR3 DNA follows: TGTGCCAGTAGTACCACAGGGTGGGACGGCTACACCTTC. This encodes CASSTTGWDGYTF.

The chain couples TRBV12-2 to TRBJ1-6. TRBV12-2 is a pseudogene segment. The CDR3 runs to 16 residues. The CDR3 DNA is TGTGCAAGGGTGCCAGGGAGGAGCTCCTATAATTCACCCCTCCACTTT. The encoded protein is CARVPGRSSYNSPLHF.